The 9 T cell receptor beta chains below were found in one sample sequenced in a study of cytomegalovirus exposure and HLA in healthy donors (dated by TCRdb to about 2017). The library was generated by the immunoSEQ multiplex PCR assay. A mixture of 60 forward primers for TCR Vbeta segments and 13 reverse primers for TCR Jbeta segments was used in the multiplex PCR. Imported from immuneACCESS, the table was reduced by TCRdb to in-frame sequences with V and J called. These copies leave out some clones; in studies compared against another copy, an unresolved V gene accounts for under half, and the cause of the remainder is not known. This sample is represented by under 200,000 clones; under 90% of them were singletons. 1.5% of the sample belongs to the ten largest clones. Sequencing input: PBMCs. The receptors shown here come from a male donor in good health and CMV-seronegative.

The rearrangement joins TRBV27 to TRBJ2-7; 12 bases match TRBD1. This CDR3 contains 17 residues. The V gene's germline CDR1 is MNHEY and CDR2 SMNVEV (reference sequence). The trim removed 6 bases at V and 2 bases at J, leaving 11 bases unmatched. In nucleotides, the CDR3 is TGTGCCAGCAGGCTTTTGAGCCGGGACAGGGGGCCCTACGAGCAGTACTTC. This sequence encodes CASRLLSRDRGPYEQYF.

The chain is built from TRBV5-1 and TRBJ2-1, with D possibly being TRBD2 (6 bases). The CDR3 is 15 residues long. CDR1 and CDR2 (germline): SGHRS, YFSETQ. Trimming cost V 4 bases and J 8 bases, with 19 bases left between them. The CDR3 spells CASSNGTAVIDEQFF. The CDR3 DNA follows: TGCGCCAGCAGCAACGGGACTGCGGTCATCGATGAGCAGTTCTTC.

V and J are TRBV5-4 and TRBJ1-1, with D tentatively TRBD1 (6 bases). Germline assignment: CDR1 SGHNT and CDR2 YYREEE (reference sequence). This CDR3 region has 15 residues. V dropped 6 bases and J dropped 1 base, with 16 bases sitting between them. The CDR3 sequence: CASTRTAAANTEAFF. DNA for the CDR3: TGTGCCAGCACAAGGACAGCTGCAGCGAACACTGAAGCTTTCTTT.

This clone was seen a handful of times. V is TRBV6-4 and J is TRBJ2-7; the match to TRBD1 covers 11 bases. Germline V CDR1 and CDR2: MRHNA, SNTAGT. The CDR3 is 14 residues long. V trimming: 5 bases; J trimming: 6 bases; junction bases outside the gene matches: 6. CDR3 DNA sequence: TGTGCCAGCAGTTCGGGGACAGGGGGAGGCGAGCAGTACTTC. Amino acid sequence: CASSSGTGGGEQYF.

This chain uses TRBV5-4 with TRBJ2-1, with 8 bases that match TRBD2. J was trimmed by 7 bases and V by 1 base; bases with no gene match: 7. The CDR3 length is 15 residues. Per the germline V gene, CDR1 is SGHNT and CDR2 is YYREEE (reference sequence). The CDR3 DNA reads as TGTGCCAGCAGCTTGCCGGGAGGGCCATTTAATGAGCAGTTCTTC. Encoded protein: CASSLPGGPFNEQFF.

This rearrangement joins TRBV12-5 to TRBJ2-6; 11 positions match TRBD2. Trimming removed 0 bases from V and 0 bases from J; junction bases left unmatched: 7. The CDR3 is made up of 20 amino acids. The germline CDR1 and CDR2 sequences are LGHNT and FRNRAP. The DNA for the CDR3 is TGTGCTAGTGGTTTGGTAATCCTAGCGGGGGGTCCCTCTGGGGCCAACGTCCTGACTTTC. Translating it yields CASGLVILAGGPSGANVLTF.

This chain connects TRBV18 to TRBJ1-2; 9 nucleotides agree with TRBD1. Trimming removed 6 bases from V and 4 bases from J; junction bases left unmatched: 3. Germline-derived CDR1 and CDR2 are KGHSH and LQKENI. The CDR3 covers 13 residues. CDR3 loop: CASSPGQGYGYTF. Here the CDR3 DNA reads TGTGCCAGCTCCCCGGGACAGGGCTATGGCTACACCTTC.

V gene TRBV5-8 combines with J gene TRBJ1-5; possibly TRBD1 for D (5 bases). Trimming removed 1 base from V and 6 bases from J, with 11 bases in between. CDR1 and CDR2 (germline): SGHTS, YDEGEE. The CDR3 extends over 14 amino acids. The CDR3, as DNA: TGTGCCAGCAGCTTGCGGGGGGTATCTCAGCCCCAGCATTTT. This gives the protein CASSLRGVSQPQHF.

V gene TRBV18 combines with J gene TRBJ2-2, with a weak D call TRBD1 (5 bases). Germline lookup yields CDR1 KGHSH and CDR2 LQKENI. Trimming removed 3 bases from V and 2 bases from J, with 13 bases in between. This CDR3 spans 16 amino acids. This chain's CDR3 is CASSPQGPANTGELFF. DNA of the CDR3: TGTGCCAGCTCACCCCAGGGCCCCGCAAACACCGGGGAGCTGTTTTTT.